Each of the 17 T cell receptor beta chains below was sequenced from the same sample in a study of prognosis after radiotherapy for stage I lung cancer. TCR beta CDR3 amplification from genomic DNA was performed by two-round multiplex PCR. Primers were specific to each TRBV and TRBJ gene in first-round PCR. MiXCR was run by TCRdb on the multiplex PCR reads, yielding one entry per CDR3 protein. The sample gives 20,000 to 25,000 distinct CDR3 sequences, around 39% of which show up once; about 22% is in the top ten. This specimen consisted of PBMCs, obtained before or after stereotactic body radiation therapy (not recorded which). The receptors here all came from a donor at least 50 years old with non-small cell lung cancer.

This clonotype was recorded at least ten times. The rearrangement uses TRBV3-1 and TRBJ2-1, with 7 bases lining up with TRBD1. Germline V gene lookup returns CDR1 LGHDT and CDR2 YNNKEL (reference sequence). The CDR3 contains 14 residues. V shed 1 base, J shed 9 bases, and the junction held 6 bases outside the gene matches. CDR3: CASSQGLGGGEQFF. For the CDR3, the DNA is TGTGCCAGCAGCCAAGGGTTAGGGGGCGGTGAGCAGTTCTTC.

Relative to its sample, this clonotype is medium-sized. The chain employs TRBV6-1 and TRBJ2-7; 8 bases are a match to TRBD1. This CDR3 spans 15 amino acids. From germline, CDR1 is MNHNS and CDR2 SASEGT. V was clipped by 4 bases and J by 0 bases; unmatched bases: 5. This CDR3 reads CASSGGQDPSYEQYF. The CDR3 DNA reads TGTGCCAGCAGTGGGGGACAGGACCCCTCCTACGAGCAGTACTTC.

Concerning this clonotype itself: A read error may produce the germline difference seen at one junction end. The chain combines TRBV6-2 or TRBV6-3 with TRBJ2-6; perhaps D is TRBD1 or TRBD2 (5 bases each). The CDR3 extends over 14 amino acids. The germline V gene has CDR1 MNHEY and CDR2 SVGEGT. CDR3 sequence: CASTTQSGANFLTF. The CDR3 region has the DNA TGTGCCAGCACGACCCAGTCCGGGGCCAACTTCCTGACTTTC.

This clonotype has a handful of counts. A single base is all that separates this from a far larger clone, so a read error is likely. The V and J genes are TRBV2 and TRBJ2-5; D gene unclear. Trimming cost V 4 bases and J 1 base, with 10 bases left between them. The CDR3 covers 14 residues. Germline V lookup: CDR1 SNHLY, CDR2 FYNNEI. This CDR3 reads CASSVKPGQETQYF. CDR3 bases: TGTGCCAGCAGTGTAAAACCTGGCCAAGAGACCCAGTACTTC.

There are many counts of this clonotype. V gene TRBV30 combines with J gene TRBJ2-2; TRBD2 matches 8 bases. Germline trimming cut 6 bases from V and 4 bases from J; bases unmatched to any gene: 16. CDR3 length equals 17 residues. Germline V gene data show CDR1 as GTSNPN and CDR2 as SVGIG (reference sequence). CDR3 nucleotide sequence: TGTGCCTGCTCCCTTGCAGCGGGAGAGGCGAGCACCGGGGAGCTGTTTTTT. This sequence encodes CACSLAAGEASTGELFF.

In regard to this clonotype: This likely came from a read error, as a far larger clone is one base away. V is TRBV11-2 and J is TRBJ2-5, with TRBD2 matching over 9 bases. The J call may be faulty, since TRBJ2-1 better matches the DNA end. Germline V gives CDR1 SGHAT, CDR2 FQNNGV. The CDR3 consists of 16 residues. Here the CDR3 reads CASNHIGGRALNEQFF. Written as DNA, the CDR3 is TGTGCCAGCAACCACATCGGCGGGAGGGCCCTCAATGAGCAGTTCTTC.

Points on this clonotype: This likely came from a read error, as a far larger clone is one base away. The rearrangement links TRBV20-1 to TRBJ2-7; D is unclear. The end of the DNA is better explained by TRBJ2-1, so the J call may be wrong. Germline V gene lookup returns CDR1 DFQATT and CDR2 SNEGSKA (reference sequence). The CDR3 consists of 14 residues. The CDR3 loop reads CSAKGVLSYNEQFF. The CDR3 nucleotides are TGCAGTGCTAAGGGCGTACTCTCCTACAATGAGCAGTTCTTC.

This clonotype appeared a few times. CDR3 sequence: CASSSTAPSYNEQFF. CDR3 nucleotides: TGTGCCAGCAGCTCGACAGCACCCTCCTACAATGAGCAGTTCTTC. V gene TRBV7-9 combines with J gene TRBJ2-1; D may be TRBD1 (5 bases). The germline V gene encodes CDR1 SEHNR and CDR2 FQNEAQ (reference sequence). Trimming stripped 4 bases from V and 0 bases from J, with 10 bases between. This CDR3 contains 15 residues.

This clonotype was detected only a few times. This clone may be a read error of a much larger clone one base away. The chain recombines TRBV28 with TRBJ2-1; D is unresolved. CDR1 MDHEN and CDR2 SYDVKM come from the germline V gene. Trimming cost V 3 bases and J 15 bases, with 15 bases left between them. The CDR3 totals 12 residues. CDR3 nucleotide sequence: TGTGCCAGCAGTTTGATAGGGCGCGAAGTGTTCTTC. Protein: CASSLIGREVFF.

This chain connects TRBV15 to TRBJ2-6; D unclear. Trimming stripped 8 bases from V and 2 bases from J, with 10 bases between. The CDR3 totals 14 residues. Per the germline V gene, CDR1 is LNHNV and CDR2 is YYDKDF (reference sequence). The DNA for the CDR3 is TGTGCCACCCAACCCCTTCCTGGGGCCAACGTCCTGACTTTC. It encodes CATQPLPGANVLTF. Using reference TRBV15 and TRBJ2-6 for the parts outside the CDR3, the full variable domain is DAMVIQNPRYQVTQFGKPVTLSCSQTLNHNVMYWYQQKSSQAPKLLFHYYDKDFNNEADTPDNFQSRRPNTSFCFLDIRSPGLGDTAMYLCATQPLPGANVLTFGAGSRLTVL.

A remark on this clonotype: A read error is likely here: a far larger clone is one base away. Since the CDR3 does not end with the conserved phenylalanine or tryptophan, this likely comes from a read error. The chain carries TRBV11-1 and TRBJ2-7; 13 nucleotides align to TRBD2. The CDR3 runs to 17 residues. Unmatched junction bases numbered 12, after V lost 5 bases and J lost 5 bases. The germline V gene has CDR1 SGHAT and CDR2 FQDESV (reference sequence). The CDR3 DNA is TGTGCCAGCAGCCCCGAGAGTCGGACTAGCGGGAGAGACGAGCAGTACCTC. This translates into CASSPESRTSGRDEQYL.

In regard to this clonotype: One end of the junction does not line up with germline, which may come from a read error. The genes are TRBV6-1 and TRBJ2-1; D perhaps matches TRBD1 (6 bases). Germline lookup yields CDR1 MNHNS and CDR2 SASEGT. The CDR3 length is 14 residues. CDR3 bases: TGCGCCAGCATCGGGGACATAAGCTACAATAAGCAGTTCTTC. This encodes CASIGDISYNKQFF.

The table lists this clonotype with a few counts. This may be a read error: a much more frequent sequence differs by one nucleotide. The J gene is TRBJ2-1, the V gene TRBV19; 11 bases are shared with TRBD1. CDR1 LNHDA and CDR2 SQIVND come from the germline V gene (reference sequence). The CDR3 covers 13 residues. V trimming: 10 bases; J trimming: 5 bases; junction bases outside the gene matches: 4. The CDR3 DNA reads as TGTGCCATACCGGGACAGGGGGACAATGAGCAGTTCTTC. It translates to CAIPGQGDNEQFF.

The CDR3 sequence: CASSLTGQGGELFF. DNA of the CDR3: TGCGCCAGCAGCCTGACGGGACAGGGTGGGGAGCTGTTTTTT. This chain connects TRBV5-1 to TRBJ2-2; 9 bases fit TRBD1. CDR1 and CDR2 from the germline V gene are SGHRS and YFSETQ. The CDR3 is 14 amino acids. V was clipped by 4 bases and J by 8 bases; unmatched bases: 6. Full variable domain (missing parts from reference TRBV5-1 and TRBJ2-2): KAGVTQTPRYLIKTRGQQVTLSCSPISGHRSVSWYQQTPGQGLQFLFEYFSETQRNKGNFPGRFSGRQFSNSRSEMNVSTLELGDSALYLCASSLTGQGGELFFGEGSRLTVL.

This clonotype is categorized as medium-sized. The genes are TRBV6-4 and TRBJ2-2; D is perhaps TRBD2 (5 bases). The CDR3 loop spans 13 amino acids. CDR1 is MRHNA, CDR2 SNTAGT, per germline. Trimming removed 6 bases at V and 1 base at J, with 6 bases between. The CDR3 nucleotides are TGTGCCAGCAGACTAGGGAACACCGGGGAGCTGTTTTTT. It translates to CASRLGNTGELFF.

The chain recombines TRBV7-9 with TRBJ1-1; the D is unclear. CDR1 and CDR2 from the germline V gene are SEHNR and FQNEAQ (reference sequence). This CDR3 region has 14 residues. Trimming cost V 5 bases and J 7 bases, with 17 bases left between them. CDR3 DNA sequence: TGTGCCAGCAGCAATAAGGGCTGGGCAGTTGAAGCTTTCTTT. It translates to CASSNKGWAVEAFF.

This clonotype is labeled as medium-sized. CDR3 DNA sequence: TGTGCCAGCAGTGAATACCGCAGATATGGCTACACCTTC. This codes for CASSEYRRYGYTF. V gene TRBV6-1 combines with J gene TRBJ1-2; the D is unclear. Germline V CDR1 and CDR2: MNHNS, SASEGT. The CDR3 extends over 13 amino acids. V was clipped by 2 bases and J by 5 bases, with 9 bases between them.